The 22 T cell receptor beta chains reported below all come from one sample, sequenced in a study of CD4 and CD8 cells across lung adenocarcinoma regions (dated by TCRdb to 2016 to 2018). The method was PCR. Sequencing was carried out with a HiSeq X Ten. Clones were called with MiXCR by TCRdb after fastp trimmed the public reads at Q25, and only in-frame beta chains were retained. Rows with one shared CDR3 protein collapse into an entry with the most common genes and DNA. For this sample there are 15,000 to 20,000 distinct CDR3 sequences; 50% appear just once. The ten largest clones take up roughly 34% of the sample. Sequencing used CD8+ T cells from the margin of a lung tumor. The sample's cell subset or site label is to be understood as: tumor margin region. These receptors all stem from a male donor with lung adenocarcinoma. The CD4 and CD8 labels of this study may be unreliable.

This chain uses TRBV6-1 with TRBJ2-1; D gene ambiguous. Germline V gene data show CDR1 as MNHNS and CDR2 as SASEGT. The CDR3 loop spans 16 amino acids. V lost 5 bases to trimming and J lost 6 bases, with 20 bases between them. The DNA of the CDR3 is TGTGCCAGCAGTTCAAGGATCGGACGGATAGTCAATGAGCAGTTCTTC. Translating gives CASSSRIGRIVNEQFF.

This clonotype was observed a few times. The junction does not match germline at one end; this may be a read error. Here the CDR3 reads CASSLNPGSGPGELFF. CDR3 DNA sequence: TGTGCTAGCAGCTTGAATCCGGGGTCGGGACCCGGGGAGCTGTTTTTT. V usage is TRBV7-7 and J usage is TRBJ2-2; D could derive from TRBD1 or TRBD2 (5 bases each). The CDR3 runs 16 residues. Germline V gene data show CDR1 as SSHAT and CDR2 as FNYEAQ (reference sequence).

About this clonotype itself: Sequence at one end of the junction differs from germline and may be a read error. V gene TRBV6-5 combines with J gene TRBJ1-2; D gene uncertain. Germline CDR1 reads MNHEY; CDR2 reads SVGAGI. This CDR3 has 16 residues. The CDR3 loop reads CASSNSGARLNYGYTF. The DNA for the CDR3 is TGTGCCAGCAGTAACTCAGGAGCCAGACTAAACTATGGCTACACCTTC.

The V call is TRBV11-2, the J call TRBJ2-1; D remains unclear. Germline V gene data show CDR1 as SGHAT and CDR2 as FQNNGV. Trimming left V 0 bases short and J 6 bases short, with 9 bases between. The CDR3 has 14 amino acids. CDR3 region: CASSLENWGNEQFF. Written as DNA, the CDR3 is TGTGCCAGCAGCTTAGAAAACTGGGGCAATGAGCAGTTCTTC.

This clonotype was seen many times. Written as DNA, the CDR3 is TGCGCCAGCAGCCAAGTCCCGGGATCCCACAGAGAGCAGTTCTTC. It encodes CASSQVPGSHREQFF. The chain joins TRBV4-1 to TRBJ2-1; possibly TRBD2 for D (5 bases). The germline CDR1 and CDR2 sequences are MGHRA and YSYEKL. The CDR3 is made up of 15 amino acids. Trimming cost V 1 base and J 10 bases, with 17 bases left between them.

This chain joins TRBV6-4 and TRBJ2-1, with 8 bases lining up with TRBD2. V was pared by 3 bases and J by 5 bases, with 0 bases of the junction left unmatched. CDR3 length equals 13 residues. Germline-derived CDR1 and CDR2 are MRHNA and SNTAGT. The CDR3 protein is CASSETSDNEQFF. DNA for the CDR3: TGTGCCAGCAGTGAGACTAGCGACAATGAGCAGTTCTTC.

The V gene is TRBV27, the J gene TRBJ2-1; D uncertain. Germline V CDR1 and CDR2: MNHEY, SMNVEV (reference sequence). The CDR3 sequence is 15 residues long. Deletions cut 3 bases from V and 6 bases from J, with 15 bases between. The CDR3 loop is CASSLNLVNTNEQFF. The CDR3 region has the DNA TGTGCCAGCAGTTTGAATCTAGTCAACACCAATGAGCAGTTCTTC.

This clonotype is deemed hyperexpanded. The rearrangement uses TRBV6-1 and TRBJ2-3; TRBD2 matches at 10 bases. CDR1 and CDR2 (germline): MNHNS, SASEGT. The junction had 9 bases not matched to a gene; V was cut back by 8 bases and J by 4 bases. The CDR3 has 15 amino acids. The CDR3 sequence is CASSKVGLAADTQYF. Written as DNA, the CDR3 is TGTGCCAGCTCCAAAGTCGGACTAGCGGCAGATACGCAGTATTTT.

This clonotype was seen only once. The chain has TRBV10-3 and TRBJ1-2, with 7 bases that match TRBD1. Germline lookup yields CDR1 ENHRY and CDR2 SYGVKD. J gave up 5 bases and V 6 bases, and 9 bases lay outside the gene matches. CDR3 length: 14 amino acids. DNA for the CDR3: TGTGCCATCAGAGCCCGGACAGGCGGTTATGGCTACACCTTC. This sequence encodes CAIRARTGGYGYTF.

The chain carries TRBV20-1 and TRBJ2-1; D unresolved. CDR1 DFQATT and CDR2 SNEGSKA come from the germline V gene (reference sequence). This CDR3 region has 13 residues. Between the trimmed V and J ends, which lost 5 bases and 2 bases, there was a span of 10 bases. The CDR3 protein is CSAQELPYNEQFF. The CDR3 nucleotides read TGCAGTGCTCAGGAACTTCCCTACAATGAGCAGTTCTTC.

Ten or more counts support this clonotype. This chain links TRBV6-1 with TRBJ2-5; D might be TRBD2 (7 bases). The CDR3 sequence is 17 residues long. The germline CDR1 and CDR2 sequences are MNHNS and SASEGT. The DNA of the CDR3 is TGTACCTACCGCGCGGGGGCCTCAAGTAGGGCGAGAGAGACCCAGTACTTC. Translating it yields CTYRAGASSRARETQYF.

Note on this clonotype: The junction and the germline gene differ at one end; a read error may be behind it. The chain has TRBV6-1 and TRBJ2-4; 9 bases match TRBD2. The J call may be incorrect, as the DNA end agrees better with TRBJ2-3. CDR3 length: 15 residues. Looked up from germline, CDR1 is MNHNS and CDR2 is SASEGT. CDR3 residues: CARGAGGGPTDMQYF. The DNA of the CDR3 is TGTGCCCGCGGTGCGGGGGGGGGCCCCACAGATATGCAGTATTTT.

In its sample, this clonotype is medium-sized. The chain couples TRBV27 to TRBJ2-5, with 8 positions matching TRBD2. The end of the DNA aligns better with TRBJ2-7, so the J call may be wrong. From germline, CDR1 is MNHEY and CDR2 SMNVEV (reference sequence). The length of the CDR3 is 14 residues. The CDR3 protein is CASSFSGGRLEQYF. The CDR3 DNA follows: TGTGCCAGCAGTTTCTCGGGAGGGCGACTCGAGCAGTACTTC.

J is TRBJ1-2 and V is TRBV5-4, with D perhaps matching TRBD1 (6 bases). CDR3 size: 13 residues. CDR1 SGHNT and CDR2 YYREEE come from the germline V gene (reference sequence). The V end was cut by 1 base, the J end by 6 bases, with 10 bases between. The CDR3 loop is CASSLLGADGYTF. The CDR3 nucleotides read TGTGCCAGCAGCTTGCTGGGGGCTGATGGCTACACCTTC.

This chain links TRBV4-1 with TRBJ1-5; D is ambiguous. CDR3 length: 16 amino acids. Trimming removed 0 bases at V and 2 bases at J, with 11 bases between. Germline CDR1 reads MGHRA; CDR2 reads YSYEKL. The CDR3 DNA reads as TGCGCCAGCAGCCAAGAGCACAGCGCAGGCAATCAGCCCCAGCATTTT. Translated, it gives CASSQEHSAGNQPQHF.

V usage is TRBV2 and J usage is TRBJ2-1; D is undetermined. The germline V gene encodes CDR1 SNHLY and CDR2 FYNNEI. The CDR3 is made up of 12 amino acids. Trimming took 4 bases from V and 4 from J, leaving 5 bases between them. The CDR3 here is CASSGVYNEQFF. The CDR3, as DNA: TGTGCCAGCAGTGGGGTGTACAATGAGCAGTTCTTC.

This clonotype has at least ten counts. The chain couples TRBV12-3 or TRBV12-4 to TRBJ1-5, with D possibly matching TRBD1 (5 bases). This CDR3 is built from 17 residues. Trimming removed 6 bases at V and 0 bases at J, with 18 bases between. CDR3: CASSQAVGLYSNQPQHF. DNA of the CDR3: TGTGCCAGCAGCCAAGCCGTGGGGCTATATAGCAATCAGCCCCAGCATTTT.

V and J are TRBV6-1 and TRBJ2-3; D might be TRBD1 (6 bases). CDR3 size: 14 residues. The germline V gene has CDR1 MNHNS and CDR2 SASEGT. V dropped 8 bases and J dropped 1 base, with 13 bases sitting between them. In DNA, the CDR3 is TGTGCCAGCCGCTTGGCAGGGGGCACAGATACGCAGTATTTT. Translating gives CASRLAGGTDTQYF.

This clonotype was counted at least ten times. The chain recombines TRBV6-1 with TRBJ2-5; possible D gene TRBD2, 6 bases. The end of the DNA fits TRBJ2-7 better, so the J call may be wrong. The CDR3 length is 14 residues. CDR1 is MNHNS and CDR2 is SASEGT in the germline V gene. The CDR3 loop reads CASNQRLGGYEQYF. CDR3 DNA sequence: TGTGCCAGCAACCAGCGGCTGGGGGGCTACGAGCAGTACTTC.

This sequence joins TRBV27 and TRBJ2-6, with D possibly being TRBD1 (6 bases). The CDR3 totals 17 residues. V lost 5 bases to trimming and J lost 0 bases, with 14 bases between them. The germline V gene encodes CDR1 MNHEY and CDR2 SMNVEV (reference sequence). Here the CDR3 reads CASSQDRIGSGANVLTF. CDR3 DNA sequence: TGTGCCAGCAGTCAGGACAGAATAGGCTCTGGGGCCAACGTCCTGACTTTC.

The chain employs TRBV6-1 and TRBJ2-3; either TRBD1 or TRBD2 may supply D (5 bases each). The J call is doubtful: the DNA matches TRBJ2-7 better. The length of the CDR3 is 17 residues. The germline V gene has CDR1 MNHNS and CDR2 SASEGT. CDR3 sequence reads: CASSGGTASRNTDTQYF. As DNA, the CDR3 is TGTGCCAGCAGTGGGGGGACCGCCTCGCGGAACACAGATACGCAGTACTTC.

The chain recombines TRBV4-1 with TRBJ2-3; D may match TRBD1 or TRBD2 (6 bases each). V was shortened by 0 bases and J by 7 bases, with 20 bases between the two germline ends. The CDR3 extends over 17 amino acids. Germline CDR1 MGHRA, CDR2 YSYEKL. CDR3 in amino acids: CASSQDTGGGSPYTQYF. The CDR3 nucleotides read TGCGCCAGCAGCCAAGATACTGGAGGGGGGAGCCCCTATACGCAGTATTTT.